This T cell receptor beta chain was observed in a study of identical twins. Findings of the study overall: The authors drew conclusions from cross-sectional statistical analysis rather than following the same donors. Weaker excess twin sharing was observed in beta out-of-frame sequences. Memory repertoires showed no such pattern, whereas abundant cord blood beta clonotypes carried fewer insertions. Twin sharing of out-of-frame TCR alpha was underestimated by models in monozygotic pairs.

Looked up from germline, CDR1 is KGHSH and CDR2 is LQKENI. CDR3 length equals 15 residues. Trimming took off 0 bases at V and 1 base at J, with 6 bases between the two ends. Using its own MiXCR run on the 5' RACE reads, TCRdb lists one record per CDR3 protein. This repertoire shows roughly 290,000 distinct CDR3 sequences, about 8% found once; its top ten account for approximately 2%. At least ten counts were recorded for this clonotype. The antigen is not known. Another study also made use of these data, one on yellow fever vaccine responses in identical twins.

The sample consisted of memory (CD45RO+) T cells sorted from blood. This chain uses TRBV18 with TRBJ2-2; the D gene is possibly TRBD2 (5 bases). This receptor was taken from a woman aged 18-29 years in good health. The CDR3 is CASSPPAGNTGELFF. The CDR3 DNA reads as TGTGCCAGCTCACCACCGGCGGGGAACACCGGGGAGCTGTTTTTT.